What follows are 10 T cell receptor beta chains derived from one specimen sequenced in a study of OX40 agonist ivuxolimab in advanced cancers. Sequencing was performed with immunoSEQ multiplex PCR; in TCRdb, only in-frame clones are kept and a portion is missing. This sample has some 52,000 clones; 70% to 90% occur once, and the top ten carry around 6.7%. Sequenced material: CD4+ or CD8+ T cells sorted from blood, taken in a trial of the OX40 agonist ivuxolimab. Source of these receptors: an adult with an advanced solid tumor such as melanoma, head and neck, liver or kidney cancer.

The rearrangement uses TRBV6-5 and TRBJ2-2; the D gene is possibly TRBD1 (5 bases). This CDR3 comprises 14 residues. Germline V gene lookup returns CDR1 MNHEY and CDR2 SVGAGI. Trimming cost V 4 bases and J 6 bases, with 12 bases left between them. The CDR3 spells CASSSFRGPGELFF. Written as DNA, the CDR3 is TGTGCCAGCAGTTCCTTTAGGGGCCCCGGGGAGCTGTTTTTT.

This chain uses TRBV5-1 with TRBJ1-4, with D maybe TRBD1 (6 bases). Germline V gene lookup returns CDR1 SGHRS and CDR2 YFSETQ. The CDR3 sequence is 20 residues long. Trimming took off 3 bases at V and 4 bases at J, with 28 bases between the two ends. The CDR3: CASSSLNGPAGTRSNEKLFF. In DNA form, the CDR3 reads TGCGCCAGCAGCTCGTTAAACGGCCCTGCCGGGACACGAAGTAATGAAAAACTGTTTTTT.

This chain connects TRBV5-4 to TRBJ2-7; 11 bases align to TRBD1. The germline V gene encodes CDR1 SGHNT and CDR2 YYREEE (reference sequence). Trimming cost V 5 bases and J 4 bases; bases outside gene matches: 2. This CDR3 region has 13 residues. The CDR3 loop reads CASSRDRGYEQYF. The CDR3 DNA follows: TGTGCCAGCAGTCGGGACAGGGGGTACGAGCAGTACTTC. Supplemented by reference TRBV5-4 and TRBJ2-7, the full variable domain reads ETGVTQSPTHLIKTRGQQVTLRCSSQSGHNTVSWYQQALGQGPQFIFQYYREEENGRGNFPPRFSGLQFPNYSSELNVNALELDDSALYLCASSRDRGYEQYFGPGTRLTVT.

The chain links TRBV5-8 to TRBJ1-5, with a tentative D call TRBD1 (5 bases). The V end lost 0 bases, the J end lost 4 bases, and 11 bases lay between the germline ends. This CDR3 is built from 15 residues. The germline CDR1 and CDR2 sequences are SGHTS and YDEGEE. CDR3 coding DNA: TGTGCCAGCAGCTTGGGGACACAGATTAATCAGCCCCAGCATTTT. It translates to CASSLGTQINQPQHF.

This chain connects TRBV4-1 to TRBJ1-4; 11 nucleotides match TRBD1. Germline V gene data show CDR1 as MGHRA and CDR2 as YSYEKL. The CDR3 is 15 residues long. The V and J ends lost 4 bases and 8 bases, in that order; junction bases with no gene match: 6. This chain's CDR3 is CASSLLDRGREKLFF. The CDR3, as DNA: TGCGCCAGCAGCCTATTGGACAGGGGGCGCGAAAAACTGTTTTTT.

The chain carries TRBV27 and TRBJ1-1, with D tentatively TRBD1 (6 bases). The V gene lost 7 bases and the J gene lost 8 bases, with 23 bases spanning the gap. This CDR3 is 15 amino acids long. From germline, CDR1 is MNHEY and CDR2 SMNVEV (reference sequence). The CDR3 DNA follows: TGTGCCAGCACCCGGGACACTATCAGCGCGAGCGAAGCTTTCTTT. This gives the protein CASTRDTISASEAFF.

By its share, this clone is medium-sized (0.01 to 0.1%). The genes are TRBV18 and TRBJ2-2, with 8 bases aligning to TRBD1. V trimming: 6 bases; J trimming: 4 bases; junction bases outside the gene matches: 4. CDR1 and CDR2 from the germline V gene are KGHSH and LQKENI. The CDR3 runs 14 residues. CDR3 residues: CASSPGQGTGELFF. Here the CDR3 DNA reads TGTGCCAGCTCTCCAGGACAGGGCACCGGGGAGCTGTTTTTT. Variable domain in full (rest from reference TRBV18 and TRBJ2-2): NAGVMQNPRHLVRRRGQEARLRCSPMKGHSHVYWYRQLPEEGLKFMVYLQKENIIDESGMPKERFSAEFPKEGPSILRIQQVVRGDSAAYFCASSPGQGTGELFFGEGSRLTVL.

This sequence joins TRBV19 and TRBJ2-3, with 10 bases matching TRBD1. The germline CDR1 and CDR2 sequences are LNHDA and SQIVND (reference sequence). This CDR3 is built from 17 residues. V was clipped by 0 bases and J by 7 bases; unmatched bases: 10. The CDR3 loop is CASSIDSTGQGRNTQYF. Here the CDR3 DNA reads TGTGCCAGTAGTATAGATTCCACGGGACAGGGGAGGAATACGCAGTATTTT.

This chain uses TRBV18 with TRBJ1-2; 9 bases are a match to TRBD1. This CDR3 comprises 15 residues. CDR1 is KGHSH, CDR2 LQKENI, per germline. V shed 4 bases, J shed 3 bases, and the junction held 6 bases outside the gene matches. For the CDR3, the DNA is TGTGCCAGCTCACATGACAGGGGGTCTGACTATGGCTACACCTTC. Its translation: CASSHDRGSDYGYTF.

V gene TRBV14 combines with J gene TRBJ1-1; D is uncertain. V lost 1 base to trimming and J lost 1 base, with 7 bases between them. The CDR3 covers 14 residues. The germline CDR1 and CDR2 sequences are SGHDN and FVKESK. CDR3 sequence: CASSQAPGNTEAFF. In DNA form, the CDR3 reads TGTGCCAGCAGCCAAGCGCCAGGGAACACTGAAGCTTTCTTT. Variable domain in full (rest from reference TRBV14 and TRBJ1-1): EAGVTQFPSHSVIEKGQTVTLRCDPISGHDNLYWYRRVMGKEIKFLLHFVKESKQDESGMPNNRFLAERTGGTYSTLKVQPAELEDSGVYFCASSQAPGNTEAFFGQGTRLTVV.